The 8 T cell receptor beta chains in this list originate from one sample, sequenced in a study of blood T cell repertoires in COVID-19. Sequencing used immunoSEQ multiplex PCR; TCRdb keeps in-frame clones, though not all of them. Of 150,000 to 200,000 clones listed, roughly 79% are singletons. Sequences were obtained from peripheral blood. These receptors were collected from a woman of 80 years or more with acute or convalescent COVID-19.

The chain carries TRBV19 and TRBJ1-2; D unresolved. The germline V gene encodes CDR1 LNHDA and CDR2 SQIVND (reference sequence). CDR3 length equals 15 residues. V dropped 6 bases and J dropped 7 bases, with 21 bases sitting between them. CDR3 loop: CASSLTKEIYSGYTF. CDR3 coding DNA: TGTGCCAGTAGCCTGACCAAGGAGATTTATAGTGGCTACACCTTC. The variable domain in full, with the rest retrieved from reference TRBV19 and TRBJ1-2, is DGGITQSPKYLFRKEGQNVTLSCEQNLNHDAMYWYRQDPGQGLRLIYYSQIVNDFQKGDIAEGYSVSREKKESFPLTVTSAQKNPTAFYLCASSLTKEIYSGYTFGSGTRLTVV.

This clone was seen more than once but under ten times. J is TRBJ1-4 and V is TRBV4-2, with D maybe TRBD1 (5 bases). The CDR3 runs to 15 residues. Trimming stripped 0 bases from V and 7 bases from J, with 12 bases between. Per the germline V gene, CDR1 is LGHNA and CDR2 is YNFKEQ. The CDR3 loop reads CASSQEVSGAEKLFF. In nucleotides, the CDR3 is TGTGCCAGCAGCCAAGAGGTCAGCGGGGCTGAAAAACTGTTTTTT.

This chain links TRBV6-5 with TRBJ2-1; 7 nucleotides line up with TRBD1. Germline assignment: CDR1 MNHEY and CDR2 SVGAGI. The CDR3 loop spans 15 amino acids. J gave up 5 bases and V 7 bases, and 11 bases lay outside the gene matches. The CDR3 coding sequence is TGTGCCAGCAACTCAGGGACAGCCGGGGACAATGAGCAGTTCTTC. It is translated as CASNSGTAGDNEQFF.

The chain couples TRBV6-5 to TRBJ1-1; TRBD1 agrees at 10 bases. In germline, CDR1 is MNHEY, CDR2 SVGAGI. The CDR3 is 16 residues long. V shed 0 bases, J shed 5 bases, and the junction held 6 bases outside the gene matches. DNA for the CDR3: TGTGCCAGCAGTTACTCTGGGACAGGGGCAAGGACTGAAGCTTTCTTT. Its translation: CASSYSGTGARTEAFF.

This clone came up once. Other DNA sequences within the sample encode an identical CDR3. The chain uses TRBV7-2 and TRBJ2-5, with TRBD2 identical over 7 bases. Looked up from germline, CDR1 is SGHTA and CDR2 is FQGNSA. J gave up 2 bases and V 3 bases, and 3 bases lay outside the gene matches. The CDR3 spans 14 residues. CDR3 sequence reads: CASSFQRGQETQYF. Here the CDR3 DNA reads TGTGCCAGCAGCTTTCAGCGGGGTCAAGAGACCCAGTACTTC.

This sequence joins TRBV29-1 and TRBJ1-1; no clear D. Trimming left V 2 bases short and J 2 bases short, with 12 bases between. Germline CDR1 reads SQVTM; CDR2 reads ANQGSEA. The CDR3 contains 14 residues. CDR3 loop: CSVEFAQANTEAFF. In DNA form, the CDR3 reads TGCAGCGTTGAATTCGCGCAGGCCAACACTGAAGCTTTCTTT. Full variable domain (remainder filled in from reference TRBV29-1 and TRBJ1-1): SAVISQKPSRDICQRGTSLTIQCQVDSQVTMMFWYRQQPGQSLTLIATANQGSEATYESGFVIDKFPISRPNLTFSTLTVSNMSPEDSSIYLCSVEFAQANTEAFFGQGTRLTVV.

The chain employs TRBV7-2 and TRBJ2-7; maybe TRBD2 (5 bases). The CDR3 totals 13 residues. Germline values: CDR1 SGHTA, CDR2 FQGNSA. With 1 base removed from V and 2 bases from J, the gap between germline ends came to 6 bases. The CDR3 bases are TGTGCCAGCAGCTTAGAACTAGCCTACGAGCAGTACTTC. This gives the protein CASSLELAYEQYF.

Here the CDR3 DNA reads TGTGCCAGCAGGAGGGAAGGCTCCTACGAGCAGTACTTC. Translated: CASRREGSYEQYF. The chain uses TRBV7-9 and TRBJ2-7; tentative D call: TRBD2 (5 bases). Trimming pared 6 bases from V and 0 bases from J, leaving 9 bases between. CDR3 length: 13 amino acids. Germline loops: CDR1 SEHNR, CDR2 FQNEAQ (reference sequence).